This is a list of T cell receptor beta chains from one sample in a study of post-analysis software for immune sequencing data. One entry per CDR3 protein, called by TCRdb with MiXCR from the PCR reads. The table shows roughly 150,000 distinct CDR3 sequences, with roughly 40% occurring only once. This specimen was blood, taken after autologous hematopoietic stem cell transplantation. All receptors come from a girl aged 5-17 years with multiple sclerosis. CDR3s include the opening cysteine and the closing phenylalanine or tryptophan. A D gene is named only where the DNA matches it firmly. Size is omitted from some rows. Given values are once, few, many or a class for expanded clones.

D,V,size,J,CDR3,DNA
NA,TRBV6-5,few,TRBJ1-1,CASRPGFNTEAFF,TGTGCCAGCAGGCCCGGCTTCAACACTGAAGCTTTCTTT
NA,TRBV7-9,few,TRBJ1-2,CASSLARTETNYGYTF,TGTGCCAGCAGCTTGGCCAGGACAGAAACTAACTATGGCTATACCTTC
NA,TRBV6-5,NA,TRBJ2-5,CASSWGIGYNEQYF,TGTGCCAGCAGTTGGGGTATCGGGTACAATGAGCAGTACTTC
NA,TRBV7-2,NA,TRBJ1-2,CASNLNRDDGGGYTF,TGTGCCAGCAACTTGAATCGGGACGACGGCGGTGGCTACACCTTC
TRBD2,TRBV12-3/TRBV12-4,few,TRBJ2-3,CASSQTSGFDTQYF,TGTGCCAGCAGTCAGACTAGCGGCTTTGATACGCAGTATTTT
NA,TRBV27,NA,TRBJ2-7,CASSPTGGVTYEQYF,TGTGCCAGCAGTCCGACAGGAGGGGTAACCTACGAGCAGTACTTC
TRBD1,TRBV7-2,NA,TRBJ1-2,CASSPWTGTHNYGYTF,TGTGCCAGCAGCCCCTGGACAGGGACTCATAACTATGGCTACACCTTC
TRBD1,TRBV20-1,NA,TRBJ1-5,CSARRQGINQPQHF,TGCAGTGCTAGACGACAGGGGATCAATCAGCCCCAGCATTTT
TRBD1,TRBV7-9,NA,TRBJ2-7,CASSKGTGATYEQYF,TGTGCCAGCAGCAAAGGGACAGGCGCTACCTACGAGCAGTACTTC
TRBD1,TRBV10-3,few,TRBJ2-7,CAIGDSPYEQYF,TGTGCCATCGGGGACAGCCCCTACGAGCAGTACTTC
NA,TRBV5-4,NA,TRBJ2-7,CASSLDHGSYEQYF,TGTGCCAGCAGCTTGGATCACGGCTCCTACGAGCAGTACTTC
NA,TRBV7-8,few,TRBJ2-3,CASSLVTPDTQYF,TGTGCCAGCAGCTTAGTTACCCCAGATACGCAGTATTTT
TRBD2,TRBV7-9,few,TRBJ2-1,CAGVAGAGYNEQFF,TGTGCCGGGGTAGCGGGAGCGGGCTACAATGAGCAGTTCTTC
NA,TRBV7-3,few,TRBJ2-6,CASSRSGANVLTF,TGTGCCAGCAGCCGCTCTGGGGCCAACGTCCTGACTTTC
TRBD2,TRBV7-6,few,TRBJ2-7,CASSSLSGGFSYEQYF,TGTGCCAGCAGCTCCCTTTCGGGAGGCTTCTCCTACGAGCAGTACTTC
TRBD2,TRBV3-1,NA,TRBJ2-7,CASSQVSSGSDEQYF,TGTGCCAGCAGCCAAGTTTCTAGCGGGAGTGACGAGCAGTACTTC
NA,TRBV20-1,few,TRBJ2-4,CSAREKDQGVAKNIQYF,TGCAGTGCTAGAGAAAAGGATCAAGGAGTAGCCAAAAACATTCAGTACTTC
TRBD2,TRBV4-1,many,TRBJ2-1,CASSQGLAGSEQFF,TGCGCCAGCAGCCAAGGCCTAGCGGGGAGTGAGCAGTTCTTC